The 17 T cell receptor beta chains in this list originate from one sample, sequenced in a study of T cells in Graves' hyperthyroidism and ophthalmopathy (dated by TCRdb to the late 2010s). Library method: multiplex PCR. Sequencing instrument: Illumina HiSeq 2000. The TCR beta CDR3 regions were amplified from the RNA transcripts. A first-round RT-PCR of the TCR CDR3 used the HTBI primer set with the Qiagen OneStep RT-PCR kit. TCRdb applied fastp at Q25 and MiXCR to the public reads, then kept only in-frame beta chains. One record per CDR3 amino acid sequence lists the most common genes and DNA. The table for this sample lists 450,000 to 550,000 distinct CDR3 sequences; approximately 25% of them were counted only once. Of the sample, 10% to 12% is held by the ten largest clones. Specimen: blood. The source is a woman in her 30s with Graves' ophthalmopathy.

This clonotype showed up many times. The rearrangement joins TRBV6-5 to TRBJ1-1; D is undetermined. V was pared by 5 bases and J by 3 bases, with 10 bases between. The CDR3 has 13 residues. Looked up from germline, CDR1 is MNHEY and CDR2 is SVGAGI. The chain's CDR3 is CASSTQTDTEAFF. For the CDR3, the DNA is TGTGCCAGCAGTACCCAAACAGACACTGAAGCTTTCTTT.

This clonotype was seen ten or more times. This CDR3 reads CSARIQVTNEQYF. In nucleotides, the CDR3 is TGCAGTGCTAGAATTCAGGTAACCAACGAGCAGTACTTC. The chain is built from TRBV20-1 and TRBJ2-7; no reliable D call. Germline loops: CDR1 DFQATT, CDR2 SNEGSKA (reference sequence). Trimming took off 2 bases at V and 5 bases at J, with 13 bases between the two ends. The CDR3 sequence is 13 residues long.

This clonotype showed up many times. The chain joins TRBV11-1 to TRBJ2-7; 9 nucleotides line up with TRBD2. Losses at the gene ends were 5 bases for V and 2 bases for J; bases not matched to a gene: 7. The CDR3 is made up of 15 amino acids. Germline lookup yields CDR1 SGHAT and CDR2 FQDESV (reference sequence). The CDR3, as DNA: TGTGCCAGCAGCCGAAAGCGGGAGGACACCTACGAGCAGTACTTC. It is translated as CASSRKREDTYEQYF.

This clonotype was detected ten times or more. The chain uses TRBV7-8 and TRBJ1-1; TRBD1 aligns across 7 bases. The CDR3 loop spans 14 amino acids. Germline lookup yields CDR1 SGHVS and CDR2 FQNEAQ. The V gene end was trimmed by 5 bases and the J gene end by 3 bases; junction bases not matched to a gene: 6. For the CDR3, the DNA is TGTGCCAGCAGCCCAGACAGGGCCTACACTGAAGCTTTCTTT. It encodes CASSPDRAYTEAFF. Supplemented by reference TRBV7-8 and TRBJ1-1, the full variable domain reads GAGVSQSPRYKVAKRGQDVALRCDPISGHVSLFWYQQALGQGPEFLTYFQNEAQLDKSGLPSDRFFAERPEGSVSTLKIQRTQQEDSAVYLCASSPDRAYTEAFFGQGTRLTVV.

This chain joins TRBV6-1 and TRBJ1-1; D perhaps matches TRBD1 (6 bases). The V and J ends lost 6 bases and 1 base respectively, with 15 bases between them. Looked up from germline, CDR1 is MNHNS and CDR2 is SASEGT. The CDR3 extends over 15 amino acids. The CDR3 sequence is CASSPLGTRNTEAFF. The CDR3 region has the DNA TGTGCCAGCAGCCCGCTGGGGACACGGAACACTGAAGCTTTCTTT.

This clonotype was recorded many times. This chain connects TRBV24-1 to TRBJ2-1; 10 bases are shared with TRBD2. The CDR3 has 16 amino acids. Germline V gene data show CDR1 as KGHDR and CDR2 as SFDVKD. Trimming took 4 bases from V and 8 from J; bases not matched to a gene: 10. CDR3 DNA sequence: TGTGCCACCAGTGACTCCGGAGCGGGGGGGCCATATGAGCAGTTCTTC. Encoded protein: CATSDSGAGGPYEQFF.

This clonotype was picked up many times. The V call is TRBV11-2, the J call TRBJ2-5, with TRBD1 matching 9 bases. V was pared by 6 bases and J by 5 bases, with 7 bases of the junction left unmatched. From germline, CDR1 is SGHAT and CDR2 FQNNGV. This CDR3 is built from 14 residues. The CDR3 DNA reads as TGTGCCAGCAGGACTACAGGGGGCAGGGAGACCCAGTACTTC. It specifies CASRTTGGRETQYF.

As to this clonotype: At one end the junction does not follow the germline gene, possibly because of a read error. The chain links TRBV27 to TRBJ2-1; TRBD1 is a possible D gene (6 bases). Germline loops: CDR1 MNHEY, CDR2 SMNVEV (reference sequence). CDR3 size: 11 residues. The CDR3 DNA reads as TGTGCCAGCAGTGACAGGAATGAGCGGTTCTTC. As protein: CASSDRNERFF.

This clonotype was counted ten times or more. The chain combines TRBV20-1 with TRBJ2-7; the D gene is possibly TRBD2 (5 bases). Trimming removed 1 base at V and 7 bases at J, with 11 bases between. The V gene's germline CDR1 is DFQATT and CDR2 SNEGSKA (reference sequence). The CDR3 spans 12 residues. The CDR3 loop reads CSARASRGEQYF. CDR3 DNA sequence: TGCAGTGCTAGAGCTAGCCGCGGGGAGCAGTACTTC.

This clonotype was picked up many times. The DNA for the CDR3 is TGTGCCAGCAGGACAGGGGGCTTTGAGACCCAGTACTTC. It codes for CASRTGGFETQYF. This rearrangement joins TRBV28 to TRBJ2-5; TRBD1 aligns across 10 bases. The CDR3 spans 13 residues. Germline V lookup: CDR1 MDHEN, CDR2 SYDVKM. Trimming removed 6 bases from V and 5 bases from J; junction bases left unmatched: 3.

There are many counts of this clonotype. The rearrangement joins TRBV12-3 or TRBV12-4 to TRBJ2-5; TRBD1 matches 11 bases. The CDR3 is made up of 14 amino acids. J was trimmed by 5 bases and V by 5 bases; bases with no gene match: 4. The CDR3 protein is CASSRTGGWETQYF. CDR3 nucleotide sequence: TGTGCCAGCAGTAGGACAGGGGGCTGGGAGACCCAGTACTTC.

This clonotype was found many times. The rearrangement links TRBV28 to TRBJ1-2; TRBD1 might be the D (5 bases). The CDR3 spans 13 residues. The germline gives CDR1 MDHEN, CDR2 SYDVKM. The V end was cut by 10 bases, the J end by 6 bases, with 18 bases between. CDR3 DNA sequence: TGTGCCACTTCCCTCCCAGGGAGGAATGGCTACACCTTC. It specifies CATSLPGRNGYTF.

This clonotype was observed a handful of times. The V gene is TRBV30, the J gene TRBJ1-2; D is uncertain. CDR1 GTSNPN and CDR2 SVGIG come from the germline V gene (reference sequence). The CDR3 length is 13 residues. V lost 4 bases and J 7 bases, leaving 16 bases between the germline ends. For the CDR3, the DNA is TGTGCCTGGATTTTCGGGGAGGAGGGTGGCTACACCTTC. It encodes CAWIFGEEGGYTF.

A remark on this clonotype: Just one base apart from a much larger clone, this may be a read error. The V gene is TRBV6-1, the J gene TRBJ2-7, with a possible D match to TRBD2 (6 bases). Between the trimmed V and J ends, which lost 1 base and 2 bases, there was a span of 9 bases. Germline V lookup: CDR1 MNHNS, CDR2 SASEGT. There are 14 residues in the CDR3. In DNA form, the CDR3 reads TGTGCCAGCAGTGAAGGGGCGGGACCCTACGAGCAGTACTTC. Protein: CASSEGAGPYEQYF.

The V call is TRBV2, the J call TRBJ1-2; D not resolved. CDR1 and CDR2 from the germline V gene are SNHLY and FYNNEI. The CDR3 runs to 12 residues. V was shortened by 3 bases and J by 7 bases, with 9 bases between the two germline ends. The CDR3 protein is CASSDGQPGYTF. The CDR3 DNA is TGTGCCAGCAGTGACGGCCAGCCTGGCTACACCTTC.

This clonotype occurred a few times. The gene calls are TRBV27 and TRBJ2-2, with D possibly TRBD2 on 5 matching bases. The V end was cut by 5 bases, the J end by 1 base, with 8 bases between. Germline CDR1 reads MNHEY; CDR2 reads SMNVEV (reference sequence). The CDR3 contains 14 residues. The CDR3 region is CASSEAGNTGELFF. The CDR3, as DNA: TGTGCCAGCAGTGAGGCGGGGAACACCGGGGAGCTGTTTTTT.

This clonotype has a count of ten or more. The chain carries TRBV12-3 or TRBV12-4 and TRBJ1-5; tentative D call: TRBD1 (5 bases). The V and J ends lost 7 bases and 5 bases respectively, with 12 bases between them. CDR3 length equals 13 residues. The CDR3 region has the DNA TGTGCCAGCAACTCAGGGTGGCATCAGCCCCAGCATTTT. Translating gives CASNSGWHQPQHF.